This TCR beta chain originates from a study of T cells in women clearing cervical HPV infection. The CDR3 is 15 residues long. Germline V gene lookup returns CDR1 SGHRS and CDR2 YFSETQ. V lost 0 bases, J lost 4 bases, and 4 bases stayed unmatched. Some clones are missing from TCRdb's copy, which holds only in-frame ones; the method was immunoSEQ multiplex PCR. This table lists some 37,000 clones. Each participant carried one incident cervical HPV16 infection only. Turning to this clone: The read terminates 3 residues ahead of where the CDR3 ends, so the germline J gene completes it.

Material for sequencing was blood buffy coat. The origin of this receptor is a woman between 18 and 70 years old with a cervical HPV16 infection that either progressed to CIN3+ or cleared (not recorded which). The chain has TRBV5-1 and TRBJ1-5, with 7 bases identical to TRBD1. The CDR3 loop reads CASSLVAGGNQPQHF. The sequenced part of the CDR3 DNA is TGCGCCAGCAGCTTGGTGGCAGGGGGGAATCAGCCC.